The present entry profiles one TCR beta chain with its context. This sample was included in a study of blood T cell repertoires in COVID-19. Across the whole study: In each case, the material was cDNA or gDNA derived from T cells, B-cell-depleted T cells, or PBMCs.

Germline V lookup: CDR1 ENHRY, CDR2 SYGVKD. The V gene end was trimmed by 7 bases and the J gene end by 4 bases; junction bases not matched to a gene: 6. The CDR3 sequence is 13 residues long. Profiled with immunoSEQ multiplex PCR; TCRdb holds only in-frame clones, not every one. Among around 200,000 clones listed, 80% to 90% were seen once. The sequence was collected from a middle-aged man with acute or convalescent COVID-19. The sample consisted of peripheral blood. The V gene is TRBV10-3, the J gene TRBJ1-2; TRBD1 aligns across 7 bases. The DNA of the CDR3 is TGTGCCATCACTACCGGGACAGCCTATGGCTACACCTTC. Amino acid sequence: CAITTGTAYGYTF.